These 25 T cell receptor beta chains share one sample of origin, sequenced in a study of blood T cell repertoires in COVID-19. TCRdb's copy holds only in-frame clones and misses some; the assay was immunoSEQ multiplex PCR. The sample records 55,000 to 75,000 clones, around 87% being singletons. The specimen sequenced was peripheral blood. Receptors were obtained from a human donor in a cohort sampled during active COVID-19.

CDR3 sequence (DNA): TGTGCCAGCAGCGTCCCCTTGGCGGGAGAAAGCACAGATACGCAGTATTTT. Translating gives CASSVPLAGESTDTQYF. The chain uses TRBV9 and TRBJ2-3; 7 nucleotides align to TRBD2. The CDR3 loop spans 17 amino acids. Germline CDR1 is SGDLS and CDR2 is YYNGEE. V shed 2 bases, J shed 0 bases, and the junction held 9 bases outside the gene matches. The whole variable domain, filled in from reference TRBV9 and TRBJ2-3, reads DSGVTQTPKHLITATGQRVTLRCSPRSGDLSVYWYQQSLDQGLQFLIQYYNGEERAKGNILERFSAQQFPDLHSELNLSSLELGDSALYFCASSVPLAGESTDTQYFGPGTRLTVL.

The chain recombines TRBV28 with TRBJ1-5; 10 bases map to TRBD1. Trimming took 5 bases from V and 4 from J; bases not matched to a gene: 5. This CDR3 contains 15 residues. The V gene's germline CDR1 is MDHEN and CDR2 SYDVKM. The CDR3 protein is CASSGGGQGNQPQHF. CDR3 sequence (DNA): TGTGCCAGCAGTGGGGGGGGACAGGGGAATCAGCCCCAGCATTTT.

A note on this clone: The same CDR3 is also encoded by other DNA sequences in this sample. V usage is TRBV5-6 and J usage is TRBJ1-1; no clear D. The CDR3 is 13 amino acids. V was cut by 7 bases and J by 0 bases, with 10 bases left in between. Germline values: CDR1 SGHDT, CDR2 YYEEEE. For the CDR3, the DNA is TGTGCCAGCCGCGCGGGGATGAACACTGAAGCTTTCTTT. As protein: CASRAGMNTEAFF.

The J gene is TRBJ2-7, the V gene TRBV7-9, with 10 nucleotides matching TRBD2. The germline CDR1 and CDR2 sequences are SEHNR and FQNEAQ (reference sequence). With V trimmed by 2 bases and J by 3 bases, 4 bases remained unmatched. The length of the CDR3 is 15 residues. The CDR3 DNA is TGTGCCAGCAGCTTAATGACTAGCGGGCACTACGAGCAGTACTTC. The encoded protein is CASSLMTSGHYEQYF.

The chain couples TRBV6-5 to TRBJ2-7; maybe TRBD2 (5 bases). The germline V gene encodes CDR1 MNHEY and CDR2 SVGAGI. This CDR3 is 13 amino acids long. V dropped 7 bases and J dropped 3 bases, with 13 bases sitting between them. The CDR3 region has the DNA TGTGCCAGCACAATGAGGGTTTACTACGAGCAGTACTTC. It translates to CASTMRVYYEQYF.

This sequence joins TRBV11-2 and TRBJ2-2, with 9 bases fitting TRBD2. Per the germline V gene, CDR1 is SGHAT and CDR2 is FQNNGV. The V gene end was trimmed by 2 bases and the J gene end by 1 base; junction bases not matched to a gene: 2. This CDR3 is 16 amino acids long. CDR3 coding DNA: TGTGCCAGCAGCTTAATGCGGGGGGGGAACACCGGGGAGCTGTTTTTT. It yields the protein CASSLMRGGNTGELFF.

The genes are TRBV4-1 and TRBJ2-7, with D possibly matching TRBD2 (6 bases). Germline V CDR1 and CDR2: MGHRA, YSYEKL. The V end was cut by 1 base, the J end by 1 base, with 11 bases between. The CDR3 length is 15 residues. The CDR3 DNA is TGCGCCAGCAGCCAAGGGGGGACTGGTTCCTACGAGCAGTACTTC. Residues: CASSQGGTGSYEQYF.

This rearrangement joins TRBV11-2 to TRBJ2-3; 8 nucleotides align to TRBD1. Trimming removed 4 bases from V and 2 bases from J; junction bases left unmatched: 14. Germline CDR1 reads SGHAT; CDR2 reads FQNNGV. The CDR3 totals 18 residues. In nucleotides, the CDR3 is TGTGCCAGCAGCTCAACACCCGCCGGGACAGGAGACACAGATACGCAGTATTTT. Its protein is CASSSTPAGTGDTDTQYF.

The V gene is TRBV7-2, the J gene TRBJ2-5, with D possibly matching TRBD2 (5 bases). V was cut by 4 bases and J by 0 bases, with 15 bases left in between. Germline V lookup: CDR1 SGHTA, CDR2 FQGNSA. This CDR3 is 16 amino acids long. The CDR3 protein is CASSSAAGVYQETQYF. DNA for the CDR3: TGTGCCAGCAGCTCGGCAGCCGGGGTGTACCAAGAGACCCAGTACTTC. Based on the CDR3 plus reference TRBV7-2 and TRBJ2-5, the full variable domain is GAGVSQSPSNKVTEKGKDVELRCDPISGHTALYWYRQSLGQGLEFLIYFQGNSAPDKSGLPSDRFSAERTGGSVSTLTIQRTQQEDSAVYLCASSSAAGVYQETQYFGPGTRLLVL.

This rearrangement joins TRBV7-9 to TRBJ2-1; 11 positions agree with TRBD2. Per the germline V gene, CDR1 is SEHNR and CDR2 is FQNEAQ (reference sequence). Trimming cost V 2 bases and J 8 bases; bases outside gene matches: 5. The CDR3 covers 15 residues. The CDR3 is CASSLTSGRRDEQFF. Written as DNA, the CDR3 is TGTGCCAGCAGCTTAACTAGCGGGAGACGAGATGAGCAGTTCTTC. The full variable domain, completed using reference TRBV7-9 and TRBJ2-1, is DTGVSQNPRHKITKRGQNVTFRCDPISEHNRLYWYRQTLGQGPEFLTYFQNEAQLEKSRLLSDRFSAERPKGSFSTLEIQRTEQGDSAMYLCASSLTSGRRDEQFFGPGTRLTVL.

This chain connects TRBV4-1 to TRBJ1-4, with D possibly TRBD1 on 5 matching bases. Looked up from germline, CDR1 is MGHRA and CDR2 is YSYEKL. V was clipped by 0 bases and J by 2 bases, with 10 bases between them. There are 16 residues in the CDR3. CDR3 bases: TGCGCCAGCAGCCAAGAGGGAGGGGTGACTAATGAAAAACTGTTTTTT. Translation: CASSQEGGVTNEKLFF.

The chain carries TRBV4-2 and TRBJ2-7; 7 bases map to TRBD2. The CDR3 length is 15 residues. Trimming at V came to 0 bases and at J to 2 bases, leaving 4 bases not matched to a gene. Germline V lookup: CDR1 LGHNA, CDR2 YNFKEQ. The CDR3 is CASSQDGGETYEQYF. DNA for the CDR3: TGTGCCAGCAGCCAAGATGGGGGGGAGACCTACGAGCAGTACTTC.

This chain connects TRBV7-2 to TRBJ2-7, with D perhaps TRBD2 (5 bases). Germline V gene data show CDR1 as SGHTA and CDR2 as FQGNSA. This CDR3 region has 14 residues. V lost 3 bases and J lost 6, with 15 bases in between. CDR3 sequence (DNA): TGTGCCAGCAGCTTCCTTACCACGGAGGCCGAGCAGTACTTC. This encodes CASSFLTTEAEQYF.

The rearrangement links TRBV6-1 to TRBJ2-7; TRBD1 agrees at 9 bases. After removal of 2 bases from V and 5 bases from J, the junction contained 7 bases not matched to a gene. Germline V gene data show CDR1 as MNHNS and CDR2 as SASEGT. This CDR3 is 15 amino acids long. The CDR3 bases are TGTGCCAGCAGTGAATGGGGACAGGGTTACCACGAGCAGTACTTC. Translated: CASSEWGQGYHEQYF.

The genes are TRBV6-5 and TRBJ2-7, with 7 positions matching TRBD2. The V gene end was trimmed by 5 bases and the J gene end by 2 bases; junction bases not matched to a gene: 3. The CDR3 has 13 residues. The germline gives CDR1 MNHEY, CDR2 SVGAGI. CDR3 DNA: TGTGCCAGCAGTCCGGGGACTACCTACGAGCAGTACTTC. Protein sequence: CASSPGTTYEQYF.

This chain links TRBV15 with TRBJ1-6, with 7 bases fitting TRBD1. The CDR3 is 14 amino acids. Unmatched junction bases numbered 5, after V lost 9 bases and J lost 3 bases. The germline gives CDR1 LNHNV, CDR2 YYDKDF (reference sequence). For the CDR3, the DNA is TGTGCCACTGGGACAGTTATCTATAATTCACCCCTCCACTTT. Translating it yields CATGTVIYNSPLHF.

This chain links TRBV6-5 with TRBJ1-1; D is unresolved. The V gene lost 4 bases and the J gene lost 8 bases, with 20 bases spanning the gap. CDR3 size: 15 residues. The germline CDR1 and CDR2 sequences are MNHEY and SVGAGI. CDR3 sequence (DNA): TGTGCCAGCAGTTTCCACCCTCTTCAGAGACAAGAAGCTTTCTTT. Translation: CASSFHPLQRQEAFF.

The sample holds one count of this clone. V gene TRBV5-8 combines with J gene TRBJ1-2, with D uncertain. CDR1 SGHTS and CDR2 YDEGEE come from the germline V gene. The CDR3 sequence is 13 residues long. The V gene lost 4 bases and the J gene lost 3 bases, with 10 bases spanning the gap. The CDR3 DNA is TGTGCCAGCAGCCCCCGAGTGGACTATGGCTACACCTTC. Residues: CASSPRVDYGYTF.

V usage is TRBV25-1 and J usage is TRBJ1-1, with a possible D match to TRBD1 (5 bases). The V and J ends lost 5 bases and 11 bases respectively, with 12 bases between them. Germline loops: CDR1 MGHDK, CDR2 SYGVNS. This CDR3 contains 11 residues. The chain's CDR3 is CASSPGRYAFF. In DNA form, the CDR3 reads TGTGCCAGCAGTCCAGGGCGATACGCTTTCTTT.

The chain has TRBV14 and TRBJ2-3; a possible D gene is TRBD1 (6 bases). CDR3 length: 17 amino acids. Germline V lookup: CDR1 SGHDN, CDR2 FVKESK. V dropped 1 base and J dropped 2 bases, with 16 bases sitting between them. The CDR3 DNA reads TGTGCCAGCAGCCAAGGTCCCTACAGGGCGGTCACAGATACGCAGTATTTT. It is translated as CASSQGPYRAVTDTQYF.

The rearrangement links TRBV28 to TRBJ1-6; D remains ambiguous. V lost 3 bases to trimming and J lost 1 base, with 7 bases between them. Looked up from germline, CDR1 is MDHEN and CDR2 is SYDVKM. The CDR3 runs to 15 residues. In DNA form, the CDR3 reads TGTGCCAGCAGTTTTACCGGGTCCTATAATTCACCCCTCCACTTT. This gives the protein CASSFTGSYNSPLHF.

The V gene is TRBV24-1, the J gene TRBJ2-2, with 7 bases matching TRBD1. Per germline, CDR1 KGHDR and CDR2 SFDVKD. This CDR3 has 14 amino acids. J was trimmed by 6 bases and V by 4 bases; bases with no gene match: 4. The chain's CDR3 is CATSDDRDAGELFF. CDR3 in DNA: TGTGCCACCAGTGACGACAGGGATGCCGGGGAGCTGTTTTTT.

The chain has TRBV4-2 and TRBJ2-7, with 9 nucleotides matching TRBD2. Germline trimming cut 4 bases from V and 0 bases from J; bases unmatched to any gene: 19. CDR1 is LGHNA, CDR2 YNFKEQ, per germline. This CDR3 contains 20 residues. The CDR3 DNA sequence: TGTGCCAGCAGCCCCGGGGCGGTAGCGGGAGCCTCTGGGGCCTCCTACGAGCAGTACTTC. Encoded protein: CASSPGAVAGASGASYEQYF.

The genes are TRBV4-3 and TRBJ2-5; D unresolved. The CDR3 sequence is 15 residues long. Germline values: CDR1 LGHNA, CDR2 YSLEER. The ends were cut back, 0 bases at V and 5 bases at J, with 13 bases in the middle. As DNA, the CDR3 is TGCGCCAGCAGCCAAGATCGGTTAGTGAGGGAGACCCAGTACTTC. It translates to CASSQDRLVRETQYF.

The rearrangement joins TRBV27 to TRBJ1-2; D might be TRBD1 (5 bases). Deletions cut 1 base from V and 6 bases from J, with 12 bases between. CDR1 MNHEY and CDR2 SMNVEV come from the germline V gene (reference sequence). The CDR3 consists of 14 residues. CDR3 bases: TGTGCCAGCAGTTTATTGGGAGGGGCGGATGGCTACACCTTC. Amino acids: CASSLLGGADGYTF.